These 18 T cell receptor beta chains were sequenced from one sample in a study of shared clonotypes between healthy human individuals. TCRdb's copy holds only in-frame clones and misses some; the assay was immunoSEQ multiplex PCR. The table records roughly 2 million clones, 85% to 95% of them present only once. Positively selected for CCR7, the CD45RO-negative cells used as naive CD8 cells excluded terminally differentiated effector memory CD45RA+ cells. Sequencing input: naive CD8+ T cells sorted from blood. The receptors shown here come from a man aged 18 to 29 in good health.

This sequence joins TRBV27 and TRBJ2-1; D uncertain. Germline assignment: CDR1 MNHEY and CDR2 SMNVEV (reference sequence). Trimming removed 4 bases from V and 4 bases from J, with 8 bases in between. The CDR3 is 13 residues long. This chain's CDR3 is CASSSIGYNEQFF. CDR3 nucleotides: TGTGCCAGCAGTTCGATTGGATACAATGAGCAGTTCTTC.

The rearrangement links TRBV4-1 to TRBJ2-1; 10 bases map to TRBD2. Germline loops: CDR1 MGHRA, CDR2 YSYEKL. Trimming removed 8 bases from V and 1 base from J; junction bases left unmatched: 5. CDR3 length: 15 amino acids. CDR3 coding DNA: TGCGCCAGCGGGCTAGCGGGGGTATCCTACAATGAGCAGTTCTTC. Its protein is CASGLAGVSYNEQFF.

Only one count was recorded for this clone. The chain combines TRBV6-6 with TRBJ1-5; D perhaps matches TRBD1 (5 bases). This CDR3 has 14 residues. Per germline, CDR1 MNHNY and CDR2 SVGAGI (reference sequence). Trimming shortened V by 6 bases and J by 4 bases, and 13 bases separated the two germline ends. DNA for the CDR3: TGTGCCAGCAGCTGGGACTTAGCGAATCAGCCCCAGCATTTT. Translated: CASSWDLANQPQHF.

This clone was detected only once. The rearrangement uses TRBV6-5 and TRBJ1-2; no firm D call. V lost 2 bases and J lost 4, with 14 bases in between. This CDR3 is built from 15 residues. Germline V gives CDR1 MNHEY, CDR2 SVGAGI. The CDR3 reads CASSYLLAIGYGYTF. In DNA form, the CDR3 reads TGTGCCAGCAGTTACCTTCTAGCAATCGGCTATGGCTACACCTTC.

The chain joins TRBV19 to TRBJ2-7; D might be TRBD2 (7 bases). The CDR3 is made up of 15 amino acids. Germline V gives CDR1 LNHDA, CDR2 SQIVND (reference sequence). V was pared by 11 bases and J by 4 bases, with 24 bases between. CDR3: CACPEGGGRGYEQYF. The CDR3 DNA follows: TGTGCCTGTCCTGAGGGGGGAGGGAGAGGTTACGAGCAGTACTTC.

The V call is TRBV7-6, the J call TRBJ2-2, with 12 bases matching TRBD1. The CDR3 consists of 16 residues. J was trimmed by 4 bases and V by 5 bases; bases with no gene match: 5. The germline gives CDR1 SGHVS, CDR2 FNYEAQ. CDR3 amino acids: CASSPGQGAFTGELFF. CDR3 DNA sequence: TGTGCCAGCAGCCCGGGACAGGGGGCGTTCACCGGGGAGCTGTTTTTT.

V is TRBV9 and J is TRBJ1-1; D remains ambiguous. CDR3 length: 16 residues. Germline V gene lookup returns CDR1 SGDLS and CDR2 YYNGEE. Trimming cost V 0 bases and J 3 bases, with 15 bases left between them. The CDR3 DNA reads TGTGCCAGCAGCGTAGTCGGTGTTAGGGCCGACACTGAAGCTTTCTTT. It is translated as CASSVVGVRADTEAFF.

This sequence joins TRBV27 and TRBJ1-1; D call uncertain. Trimming left V 3 bases short and J 4 bases short, with 9 bases between. Germline loops: CDR1 MNHEY, CDR2 SMNVEV (reference sequence). The CDR3 sequence is 13 residues long. The CDR3 is CASSFEGSTEAFF. The CDR3 region has the DNA TGTGCCAGCAGTTTCGAAGGGAGCACTGAAGCTTTCTTT.

This chain joins TRBV30 and TRBJ2-1; 14 nucleotides match TRBD2. CDR3 size: 15 residues. Germline CDR1 reads GTSNPN; CDR2 reads SVGIG (reference sequence). J lost 2 bases, V lost 6 bases, and 3 bases had no gene match. CDR3 sequence reads: CACLTSGGAYNEQFF. Here the CDR3 DNA reads TGTGCCTGTCTGACTAGCGGGGGGGCCTACAATGAGCAGTTCTTC.

The chain links TRBV2 to TRBJ2-3; 9 bases fit TRBD1. The J segment lost 4 bases and the V segment lost 4 bases, leaving 3 bases of the junction unmatched. The CDR3 has 14 amino acids. Germline V lookup: CDR1 SNHLY, CDR2 FYNNEI. CDR3 bases: TGTGCCAGCAGTGGGAGACAGGGGGCAGATACGCAGTATTTT. It is translated as CASSGRQGADTQYF.

The chain recombines TRBV7-9 with TRBJ2-7, with 10 bases aligning to TRBD1. Germline V gene lookup returns CDR1 SEHNR and CDR2 FQNEAQ (reference sequence). The CDR3 is 16 amino acids. The V segment lost 5 bases and the J segment 5 bases; nucleotides outside the gene matches: 12. The CDR3 protein is CASSPGTLDRGDEQYF. CDR3 coding DNA: TGTGCCAGCAGCCCTGGTACCCTGGACAGGGGGGACGAGCAGTACTTC.

CDR3 sequence reads: CASRITLARVRDEQFF. The CDR3 nucleotides read TGCGCCAGCAGAATCACGCTAGCGCGCGTCCGGGATGAGCAGTTCTTC. V usage is TRBV5-1 and J usage is TRBJ2-1, with a possible D match to TRBD2 (6 bases). Germline CDR1 reads SGHRS; CDR2 reads YFSETQ. V was clipped by 5 bases and J by 8 bases, with 23 bases between them. This CDR3 comprises 16 residues.

This rearrangement joins TRBV27 to TRBJ2-1; 13 bases map to TRBD2. The CDR3 is 15 amino acids. J lost 6 bases, V lost 5 bases, and 4 bases had no gene match. The germline V gene encodes CDR1 MNHEY and CDR2 SMNVEV (reference sequence). The CDR3 region has the DNA TGTGCCAGCAGTAAACTAGCGGGAGGGTCCAATGAGCAGTTCTTC. It codes for CASSKLAGGSNEQFF.

The chain carries TRBV29-1 and TRBJ2-2; 12 nucleotides align to TRBD1. The CDR3 spans 16 residues. Germline V gene lookup returns CDR1 SQVTM and CDR2 ANQGSEA. Trimming removed 1 base from V and 3 bases from J; junction bases left unmatched: 3. This chain's CDR3 is CSVEGGTGGDTGELFF. The DNA for the CDR3 is TGCAGCGTTGAAGGAGGGACAGGGGGCGACACCGGGGAGCTGTTTTTT.

This chain uses TRBV10-2 with TRBJ2-3; no clear D. CDR1 and CDR2 from the germline V gene are WSHSY and SAAADI. This CDR3 region has 12 residues. Trimming removed 2 bases from V and 4 bases from J, with 4 bases in between. The DNA for the CDR3 is TGCGCCAGCAGTGAGGGGGCAGATACGCAGTATTTT. The encoded protein is CASSEGADTQYF.

As for this clone: The same CDR3 can be traced to other DNA sequences in this sample. CDR3 protein: CASSPDGYEQYF. CDR3 nucleotides: TGTGCCAGCAGCCCCGACGGCTACGAGCAGTACTTC. This chain connects TRBV7-6 to TRBJ2-7; D not resolved. The CDR3 spans 12 residues. CDR1 is SGHVS, CDR2 FNYEAQ, per germline. Trimming stripped 5 bases from V and 3 bases from J, with 8 bases between. The full variable domain, in which reference TRBV7-6 and TRBJ2-7 provide the parts outside the CDR3, is GAGVSQSPRYKVTKRGQDVALRCDPISGHVSLYWYRQALGQGPEFLTYFNYEAQQDKSGLPNDRFSAERPEGSISTLTIQRTEQRDSAMYRCASSPDGYEQYFGPGTRLTVT.

This clone showed up just once. The chain carries TRBV27 and TRBJ2-5; 8 bases map to TRBD1. The germline CDR1 and CDR2 sequences are MNHEY and SMNVEV (reference sequence). CDR3 length: 16 amino acids. The V gene end was trimmed by 1 base and the J gene end by 4 bases; junction bases not matched to a gene: 8. CDR3 nucleotides: TGTGCCAGCAGTTTATTACCAGGGGGCGCCGGAGAGACCCAGTACTTC. Its protein is CASSLLPGGAGETQYF.

The chain has TRBV10-2 and TRBJ2-3; 8 bases align to TRBD2. Germline V lookup: CDR1 WSHSY, CDR2 SAAADI. The CDR3 totals 16 residues. Trimming cost V 3 bases and J 2 bases; bases outside gene matches: 7. The CDR3 loop is CASSERRGGTTDTQYF. CDR3 DNA sequence: TGCGCCAGCAGTGAACGACGGGGGGGGACCACAGATACGCAGTATTTT.